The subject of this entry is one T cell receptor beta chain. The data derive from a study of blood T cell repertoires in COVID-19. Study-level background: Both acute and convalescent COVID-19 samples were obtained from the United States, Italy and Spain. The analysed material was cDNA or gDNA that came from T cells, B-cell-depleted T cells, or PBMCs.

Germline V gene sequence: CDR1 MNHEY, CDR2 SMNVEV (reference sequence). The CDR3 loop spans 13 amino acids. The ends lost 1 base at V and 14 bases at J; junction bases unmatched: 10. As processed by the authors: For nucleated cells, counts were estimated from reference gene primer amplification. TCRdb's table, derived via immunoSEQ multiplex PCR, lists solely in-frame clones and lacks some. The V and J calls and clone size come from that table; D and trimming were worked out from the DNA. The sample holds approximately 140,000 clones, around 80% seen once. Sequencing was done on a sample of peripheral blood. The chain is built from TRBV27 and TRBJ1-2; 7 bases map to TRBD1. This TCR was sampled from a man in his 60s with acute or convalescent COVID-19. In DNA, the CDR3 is TGTGCCAGCAGTTTATACCCGGACAGGAGATGGACCTTC. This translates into CASSLYPDRRWTF.